This paragraph covers one T cell receptor beta chain sequence. Its antigen is still unknown. The input lacks base qualities; no much larger clone sits a single base away. The CDR3 spans 12 residues, from the cysteine through the phenylalanine. The sequence is cut down to CDR3 DNA, 36 bases in frame from base 1. Reading the germline V gene gives CDR1 SGHTA and CDR2 FQGNSA. Trimming costs V 5 bases and J 6 bases, and their ends lie 10 bases apart. Preparation of the library involved PCR. DNA from cultured CD4+ T cells was subjected to TCR sequencing with the Oncomine TCR Beta short-read assay at the Johns Hopkins FTIC core. The QIAamp micro DNA kit was used to extract genomic DNA from the cultured CD4+ T cells. Oncomine TCR Beta libraries made from cultured CD4+ T cells were pooled using unique dual indexes and sequenced on an Illumina iSeq 100. Turning to the authors' computational methods: Non-productive sequences were filtered out, and CDR3s that did not start with C, did not end with F or W, or were shorter than 7 amino acids were discarded. Antigen-specific clonotypes were identified with the MANAFEST web application by comparing peptide-stimulated wells with reference and other culture wells. For a clone to be called positive, the clone needed an FDR below 0.05, an odds ratio above 5, and a productive frequency above 0.1% in at least two of three replicate wells. Cross-reactive clonotypes were defined as significantly expanded in both SARS-CoV-2 spike wells and at least one common cold coronavirus spike condition. CDR3 homology was assessed with Levenshtein distances (stringdist) and unrooted phylogenetic trees (ape) in R version 3.6.1. Starting from the raw public reads, TCRdb applied fastp trimming at Q25, assembled clones with MiXCR and retained in-frame beta chains. Each entry merges the rows of one CDR3 protein and shows their most common DNA and genes. TCRdb's processing, not the study's, gives the V and J calls here. Recorded for this sample are 15,000 to 20,000 distinct CDR3 sequences; just over 55% of them occurred a single time. Roughly a tenth of the sample goes to the ten largest clones.

Interpreted using the paper, the treatment or condition label stands for: roughly nine-day PBMC culture with coronavirus spike peptide pools or control peptides (ViraFEST assay). The ViraFEST assay, used in the study, expanded antigen-specific T cells with peptide pools and then identified the expanded clonotypes through TCR sequencing. Positive SARS-CoV-2 PCR tests in the convalescent patients dated from March to December 2020, before Alpha, Beta and Delta variants emerged in the United States. Each well held about 2.2 million PBMCs cultured in IMDM containing roughly 5.5% human AB serum and around 10 IU/ml IL-2, with roughly 10 ug/ml peptide pools added. Half of the culture medium was replaced with fresh IL-2-containing medium on days 3 and 7. After around 10 days of culture, CD4+ T cells were isolated by negative selection with the EasySep CD4+ T cell isolation kit. Ficoll-Paque Plus gradient centrifugation was used to isolate PBMCs from whole blood, and the isolated PBMCs were then either used fresh or cryopreserved at -140C. In general, triplicate wells were set up for every culture condition.

This specimen comes from a study of vaccination and CD4 T cells after COVID-19 (dated by TCRdb to 2022 to 2024). For the wider study: SARS-CoV-2 positivity had been established in the convalescent patients by nasal swab PCR, and mild disease was recorded in nine of these patients and severe disease in one. Six males and four females were included in the convalescent cohort, with two Hispanic individuals, seven Caucasians, two Asians and one multiracial person represented. Participants got two doses of the Pfizer-BioNTech BNT162b2 vaccine (n=8) or two doses of the Moderna mRNA-1273 vaccine (n=2). Post-COVID blood samples from convalescent patients were collected a median of around 110 days after diagnosis, with a range of roughly 30 to 170 days. Post-vaccine blood samples were obtained a median of around 74 days after the second vaccine dose, with a range of roughly 12 to 250 days. Culture stimuli were overlapping spike peptide pools from SARS-CoV-2 and from the common cold coronaviruses HCoV-NL63, HCoV-OC43 and HCoV-229E. As controls, cultures received a CEFX viral epitope pool (the positive control), an HIV-1 Nef peptide pool (the negative control), or no peptide at all. In approximately eleven COVID-19 convalescent patients and a few infection-naive healthy vaccine recipients, the spike-specific CD4+ TCR repertoire before mRNA vaccination was compared with the repertoire after mRNA vaccination. Broad study findings and their caveats: The number of convalescent patients in the study was relatively small, and the study did not examine early timepoints following natural infection. The median count of SARS-CoV-2-reactive clonotypes went up from approximately 22 after infection to around 38 after vaccination, although the change was not significant. In convalescent patients, a median roughly 87% of post-vaccine SARS-CoV-2-reactive clones were detected only after vaccination, and vaccine-specific priming was suggested by this finding. Of the vaccine-specific clones found in convalescent patients, nearly all (304 of 307) were mono-reactive for SARS-CoV-2 spike instead of being cross-reactive with common cold coronaviruses.

Sequenced input: CD4+ T cells from blood, cultured in vitro. The V and J genes are TRBV7-2 and TRBJ1-1, with an unclear D gene assignment. This sequence originates from a human donor who had recovered from COVID-19. The CDR3 is CASSPTRSEAFF. The nucleotides are TGTGCCAGCAGCCCGACGCGCTCTGAAGCTTTCTTT.